A selection of T cell receptor beta chains follows, all from one sample in a study of blood T cells in healthy people across ages. TCRdb fed the 5' RACE reads into MiXCR, producing one record per CDR3 protein. The data contain approximately 780,000 distinct CDR3 sequences, roughly 24% of them singletons. Separately, the same data were catalogued under a study of T cells of mothers and their children.

The sequenced material came from blood. The receptors originated from a boy between 10 and 17 years old in good health. Both conserved end residues are part of each CDR3. D genes are given only for firm matches. Only part of the rows carry a size: once, few, many, or a class if the clone is expanded.

TGTGCCAGCAGCCAAGAGCACCCCTCCTTAGCCAAAAACATTCAGTACTTC	CASSQEHPSLAKNIQYF	TRBJ2-4	-	TRBV14	17	-
TGCGCCAGCAGCCGGGACAGTAATGAAAAACTGTTTTTT	CASSRDSNEKLFF	TRBJ1-4	TRBD1	TRBV5-1	13	many
TGTGCCAGCAGCCAACCACAGGGACGAGAGACCCAGTACTTC	CASSQPQGRETQYF	TRBJ2-5	-	TRBV3-1	14	few
TGTGCCAGCAGTGGTGAGACAACCCAAAGCAATCAGCCCCAGCATTTT	CASSGETTQSNQPQHF	TRBJ1-5	-	TRBV6-1	16	-
TGCAGTGCTACCGGAACTAGCGAAGAGACCCAGTACTTC	CSATGTSEETQYF	TRBJ2-5	TRBD2	TRBV20-1	13	-
TGTGCCAGCAGCTTCTCCGGGACAGGGAGCAACGAGCAGTACTTC	CASSFSGTGSNEQYF	TRBJ2-7	TRBD1	TRBV7-2	15	-
TGCAGTGCTAGACAGGGCATGAACACTGAAGCTTTCTTT	CSARQGMNTEAFF	TRBJ1-1	-	TRBV20-1	13	-
TGTGCCAGCAGACCCGGATCCGGGGAGCTGTTTTTT	CASRPGSGELFF	TRBJ2-2	-	TRBV6-2/TRBV6-3	12	few
TGTGCCACAATCCCGATTCTTAACTATGGCTACACCTTC	CATIPILNYGYTF	TRBJ1-2	-	TRBV6-1	13	once
TGTGCCAGCAGGGACAGGTACAATGAGCAGTTCTTC	CASRDRYNEQFF	TRBJ2-1	-	TRBV21-1	12	many